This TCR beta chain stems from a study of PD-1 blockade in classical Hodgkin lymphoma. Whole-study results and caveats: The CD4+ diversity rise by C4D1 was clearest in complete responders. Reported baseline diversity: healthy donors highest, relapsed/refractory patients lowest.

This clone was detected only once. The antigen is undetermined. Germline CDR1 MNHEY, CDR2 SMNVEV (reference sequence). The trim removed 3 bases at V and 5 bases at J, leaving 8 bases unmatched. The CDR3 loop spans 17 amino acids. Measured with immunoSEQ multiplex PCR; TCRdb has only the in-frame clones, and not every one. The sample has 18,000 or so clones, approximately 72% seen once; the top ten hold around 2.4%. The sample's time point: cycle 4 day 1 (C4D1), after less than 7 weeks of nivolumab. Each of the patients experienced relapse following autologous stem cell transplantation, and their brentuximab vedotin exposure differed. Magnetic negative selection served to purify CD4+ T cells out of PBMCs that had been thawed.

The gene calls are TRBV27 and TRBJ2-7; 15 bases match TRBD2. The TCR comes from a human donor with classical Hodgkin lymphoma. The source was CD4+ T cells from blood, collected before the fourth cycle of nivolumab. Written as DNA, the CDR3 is TGTGCCAGCAGTTTCCACGGGACTAGCGGGAGGACGAACGAGCAGTACTTC. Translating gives CASSFHGTSGRTNEQYF.